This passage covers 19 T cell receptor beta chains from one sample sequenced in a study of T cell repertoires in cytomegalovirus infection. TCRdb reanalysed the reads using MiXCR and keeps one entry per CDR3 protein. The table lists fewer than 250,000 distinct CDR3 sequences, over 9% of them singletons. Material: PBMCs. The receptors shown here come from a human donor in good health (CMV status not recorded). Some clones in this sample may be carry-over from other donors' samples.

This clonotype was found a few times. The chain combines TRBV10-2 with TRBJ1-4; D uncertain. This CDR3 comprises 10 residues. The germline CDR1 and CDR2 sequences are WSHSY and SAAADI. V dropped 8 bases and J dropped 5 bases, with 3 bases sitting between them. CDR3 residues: CASGNEKLFF. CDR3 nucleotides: TGCGCCAGCGGGAATGAAAAACTGTTTTTT.

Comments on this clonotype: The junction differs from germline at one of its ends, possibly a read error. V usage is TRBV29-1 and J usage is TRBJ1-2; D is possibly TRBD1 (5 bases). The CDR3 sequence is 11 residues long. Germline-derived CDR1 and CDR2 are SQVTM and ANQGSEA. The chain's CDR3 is CSVEDPIGGRF. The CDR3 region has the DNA TGCAGCGTTGAAGATCCGATCGGGGGACGCTTC.

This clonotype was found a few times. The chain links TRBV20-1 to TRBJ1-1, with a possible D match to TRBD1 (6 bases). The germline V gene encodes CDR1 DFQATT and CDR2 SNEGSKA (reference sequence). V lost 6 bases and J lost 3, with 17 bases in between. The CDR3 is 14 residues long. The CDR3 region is CSAPDSGAYTEAFF. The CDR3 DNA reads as TGCAGTGCACCAGATTCAGGGGCCTACACTGAAGCTTTCTTT.

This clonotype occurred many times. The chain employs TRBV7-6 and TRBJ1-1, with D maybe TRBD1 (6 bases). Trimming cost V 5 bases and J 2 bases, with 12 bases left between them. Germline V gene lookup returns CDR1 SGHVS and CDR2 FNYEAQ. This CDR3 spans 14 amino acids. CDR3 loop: CASSRGQRNTEAFF. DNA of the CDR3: TGTGCCAGCAGCCGCGGACAGAGAAACACTGAAGCTTTCTTT.

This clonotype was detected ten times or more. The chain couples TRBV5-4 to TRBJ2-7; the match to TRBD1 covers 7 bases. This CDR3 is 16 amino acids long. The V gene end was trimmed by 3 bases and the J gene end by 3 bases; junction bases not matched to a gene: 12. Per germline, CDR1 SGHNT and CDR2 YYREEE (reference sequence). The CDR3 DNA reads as TGTGCCAGCAGCTCTCGAGCCTCCAGGGGGATCTACGAGCAGTACTTC. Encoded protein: CASSSRASRGIYEQYF. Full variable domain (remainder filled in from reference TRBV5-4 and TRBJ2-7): ETGVTQSPTHLIKTRGQQVTLRCSSQSGHNTVSWYQQALGQGPQFIFQYYREEENGRGNFPPRFSGLQFPNYSSELNVNALELDDSALYLCASSSRASRGIYEQYFGPGTRLTVT.

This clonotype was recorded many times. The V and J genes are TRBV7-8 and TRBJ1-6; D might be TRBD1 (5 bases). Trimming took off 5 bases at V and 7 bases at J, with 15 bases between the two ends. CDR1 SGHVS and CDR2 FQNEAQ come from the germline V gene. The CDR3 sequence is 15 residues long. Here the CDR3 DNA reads TGTGCCAGCAGCCTCTGGGACGGATCAAATTCACCCCTCCACTTT. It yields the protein CASSLWDGSNSPLHF.

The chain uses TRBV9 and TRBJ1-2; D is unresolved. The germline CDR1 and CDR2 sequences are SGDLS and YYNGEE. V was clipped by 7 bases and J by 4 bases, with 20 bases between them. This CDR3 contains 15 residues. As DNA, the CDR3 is TGTGCCAGCGCAACCGGGCCCCAAATTAGCTATGGCTACACCTTC. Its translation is CASATGPQISYGYTF.

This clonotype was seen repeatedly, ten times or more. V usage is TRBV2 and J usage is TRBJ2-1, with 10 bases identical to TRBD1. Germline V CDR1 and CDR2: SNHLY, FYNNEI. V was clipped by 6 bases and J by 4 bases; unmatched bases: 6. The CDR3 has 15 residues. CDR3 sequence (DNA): TGTGCCAGCAGAGCCGGACAGGGGGAATACAATGAGCAGTTCTTC. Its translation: CASRAGQGEYNEQFF.

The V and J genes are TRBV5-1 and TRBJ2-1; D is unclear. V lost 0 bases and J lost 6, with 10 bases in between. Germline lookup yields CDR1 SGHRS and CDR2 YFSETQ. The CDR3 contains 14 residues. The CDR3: CASSLDSIGNEQFF. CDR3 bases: TGCGCCAGCAGCTTGGATTCCATCGGCAATGAGCAGTTCTTC.

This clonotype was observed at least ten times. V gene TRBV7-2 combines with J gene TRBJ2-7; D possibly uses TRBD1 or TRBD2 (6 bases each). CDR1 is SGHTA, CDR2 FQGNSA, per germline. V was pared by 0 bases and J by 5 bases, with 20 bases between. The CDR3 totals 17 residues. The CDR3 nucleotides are TGTGCCAGCAGCTTAGCAGGGGGGCGAAAATTTTTCCACGAGCAGTACTTC. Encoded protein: CASSLAGGRKFFHEQYF.

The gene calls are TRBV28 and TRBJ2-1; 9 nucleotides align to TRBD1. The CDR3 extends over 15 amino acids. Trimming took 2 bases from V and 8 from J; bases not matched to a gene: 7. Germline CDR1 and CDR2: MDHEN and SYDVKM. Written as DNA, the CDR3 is TGTGCCAGCAGTTTAACCTACAGGGGGCAGGATGAGCAGTTCTTC. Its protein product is CASSLTYRGQDEQFF.

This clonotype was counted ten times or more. CDR3 protein: CASSYVQYNEQFF. CDR3 in DNA: TGTGCCAGCAGTTACGTCCAGTACAATGAGCAGTTCTTC. This sequence joins TRBV6-2 or TRBV6-3 and TRBJ2-1, with no clear D. V lost 2 bases, J lost 4 bases, and 6 bases lay in between. Germline assignment: CDR1 MNHEY and CDR2 SVGEGT. The CDR3 totals 13 residues.

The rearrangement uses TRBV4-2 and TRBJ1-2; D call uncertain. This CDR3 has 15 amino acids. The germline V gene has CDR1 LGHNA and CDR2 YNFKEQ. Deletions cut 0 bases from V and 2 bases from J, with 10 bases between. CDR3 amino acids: CASSQDRAANYGYTF. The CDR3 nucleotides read TGTGCCAGCAGCCAAGATCGGGCAGCGAACTATGGCTACACCTTC.

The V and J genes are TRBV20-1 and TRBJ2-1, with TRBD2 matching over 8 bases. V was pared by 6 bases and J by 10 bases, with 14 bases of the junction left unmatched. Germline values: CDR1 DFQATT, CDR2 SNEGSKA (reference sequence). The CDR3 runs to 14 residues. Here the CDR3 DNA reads TGCAGTGCCCCTTCCTACGCGGGAGGTCGAGAGCAGTTCTTC. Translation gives CSAPSYAGGREQFF.

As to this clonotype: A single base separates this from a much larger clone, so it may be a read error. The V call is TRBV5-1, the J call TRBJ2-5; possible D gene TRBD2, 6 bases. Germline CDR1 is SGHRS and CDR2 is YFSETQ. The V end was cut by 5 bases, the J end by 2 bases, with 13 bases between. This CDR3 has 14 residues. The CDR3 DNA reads TGCGCCAGCAGGCCCCACGGGGGTCAAGAGACCCAGTACTTC. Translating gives CASRPHGGQETQYF.

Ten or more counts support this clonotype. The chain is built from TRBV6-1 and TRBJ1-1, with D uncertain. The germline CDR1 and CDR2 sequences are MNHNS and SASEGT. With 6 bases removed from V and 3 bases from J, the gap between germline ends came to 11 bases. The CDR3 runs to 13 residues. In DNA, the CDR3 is TGTGCCAGCAGGCAGACCTTTTACACTGAAGCTTTCTTT. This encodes CASRQTFYTEAFF.

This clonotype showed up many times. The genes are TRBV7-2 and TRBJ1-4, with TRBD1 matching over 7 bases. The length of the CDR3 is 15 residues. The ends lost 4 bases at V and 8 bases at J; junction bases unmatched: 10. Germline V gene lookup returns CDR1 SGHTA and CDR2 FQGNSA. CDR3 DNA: TGTGCCAGCAGCTCCCGACAGGGCCGTGGAGAAAAACTGTTTTTT. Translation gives CASSSRQGRGEKLFF.

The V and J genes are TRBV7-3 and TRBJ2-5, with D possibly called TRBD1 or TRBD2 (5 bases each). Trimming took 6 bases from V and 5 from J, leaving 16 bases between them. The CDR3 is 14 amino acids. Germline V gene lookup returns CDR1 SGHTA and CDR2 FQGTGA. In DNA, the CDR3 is TGTGCCAGCAGTCCGGGACCCGCCCGGGAGACCCAGTACTTC. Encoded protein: CASSPGPARETQYF.

This CDR3 reads CAWDTGGRQPQHF. The CDR3 DNA follows: TGTGCCTGGGACACAGGGGGGCGTCAGCCCCAGCATTTT. This sequence joins TRBV30 and TRBJ1-5; TRBD1 agrees at 8 bases. The V gene's germline CDR1 is GTSNPN and CDR2 SVGIG (reference sequence). Trimming at V came to 5 bases and at J to 6 bases, leaving 6 bases not matched to a gene. This CDR3 has 13 residues.